This T cell receptor beta chain is from a study of T cells in Graves' hyperthyroidism and ophthalmopathy. At least ten counts were recorded for this clonotype. What it binds is unknown. This CDR3 is 12 amino acids long. Germline CDR1 reads DFQATT; CDR2 reads SNEGSKA (reference sequence). J gave up 3 bases and V 6 bases, and 3 bases lay outside the gene matches. Using RNA transcripts as the source, TCR beta CDR3 regions were amplified. First-round RT-PCR with HTBI primers amplified the TCR CDR3 region. TCRdb analysed the multiplex PCR reads with MiXCR anew, one entry per CDR3 protein. The sample lists approximately 530,000 distinct CDR3 sequences; over 15% were seen once. The study's findings and limits: Also found in blood were most expanded thyroid clonotypes above 0.001.

Each patient was aged 18 to 65 and had newly diagnosed hyperthyroidism of under 2 months' duration. Every diagnosis used clinical symptoms, serum thyroxine and TRAb, thyroid ultrasound and orbital computed tomography. Material: blood. This sequence originates from a woman aged 18-30 years with Graves' hyperthyroidism. The chain is built from TRBV20-1 and TRBJ2-7; 9 nucleotides agree with TRBD1. CDR3 loop: CSATTGGYEQYF. In DNA, the CDR3 is TGCAGTGCCACGACAGGGGGCTACGAGCAGTACTTC.